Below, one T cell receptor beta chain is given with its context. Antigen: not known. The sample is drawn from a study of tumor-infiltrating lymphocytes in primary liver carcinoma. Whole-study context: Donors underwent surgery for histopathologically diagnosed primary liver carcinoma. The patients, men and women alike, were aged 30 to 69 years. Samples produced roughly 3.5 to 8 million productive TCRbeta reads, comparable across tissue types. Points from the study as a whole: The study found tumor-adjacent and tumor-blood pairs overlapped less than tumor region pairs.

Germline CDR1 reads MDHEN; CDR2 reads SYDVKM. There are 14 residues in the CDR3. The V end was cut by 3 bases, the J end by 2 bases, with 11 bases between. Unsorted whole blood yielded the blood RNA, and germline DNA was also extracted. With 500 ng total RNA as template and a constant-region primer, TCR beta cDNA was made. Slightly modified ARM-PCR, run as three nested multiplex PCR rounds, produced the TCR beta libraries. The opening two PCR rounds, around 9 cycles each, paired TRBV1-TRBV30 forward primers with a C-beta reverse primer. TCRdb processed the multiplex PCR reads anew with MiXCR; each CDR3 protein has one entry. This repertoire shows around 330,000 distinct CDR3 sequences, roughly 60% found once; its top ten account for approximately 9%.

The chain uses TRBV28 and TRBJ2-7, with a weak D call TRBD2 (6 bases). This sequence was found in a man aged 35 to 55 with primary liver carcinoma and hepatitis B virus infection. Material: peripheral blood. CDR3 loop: CASSFYGGTYEQYF. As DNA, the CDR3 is TGTGCCAGCAGTTTTTACGGGGGAACCTACGAGCAGTACTTC.